Included here is one T cell receptor beta chain sequence, with context. Enrollees, about 18 to 95 years old, lived in approximately 25 US areas. This specimen comes from a study of blood T cell repertoires in COVID-19. CDR1 and CDR2 from the germline V gene are SGHNT and YYREEE (reference sequence). With 6 bases removed from V and 3 bases from J, the gap between germline ends came to 19 bases. CDR3 length equals 16 residues. Some clones are missing from TCRdb's copy, which holds only in-frame ones; the method was immunoSEQ multiplex PCR. The sample includes about 260,000 clones, 85% to 90% seen only once; the top ten take 0.87%.

This chain links TRBV5-4 with TRBJ1-5; TRBD1 might be the D (5 bases). Sequenced material: PBMCs or T cells enriched from blood (not recorded which). This sequence originates from a man aged 45 to 65 who had been exposed to COVID-19. CDR3 amino acids: CASTKGLRSHNQPQHF. In DNA, the CDR3 is TGTGCCAGCACTAAGGGGCTTAGAAGCCACAATCAGCCCCAGCATTTT.